This TCR beta chain was recovered during a study of CD8 T cells in ankylosing spondylitis. MiXCR was run by TCRdb on the 5' RACE reads, yielding one entry per CDR3 protein. The table has 210,000 or so distinct CDR3 sequences, roughly 8.2% seen once; the top ten hold 4.5% to 5%. This CDR3 spans 15 amino acids. With V trimmed by 3 bases and J by 9 bases, 10 bases remained unmatched. Germline V gives CDR1 SGHTA, CDR2 FQGNSA. The specimen sequenced was blood, either unsorted or a sorted T cell fraction (not recorded which). The chain uses TRBV7-2 and TRBJ2-5; 10 bases align to TRBD2. The TCR comes from a female donor with ankylosing spondylitis or in good health (not recorded which). CDR3 DNA: TGTGCCAGCAGCTTTACTAGCGGGATGGGGGAGGCCCAGTACTTC. This gives the protein CASSFTSGMGEAQYF.